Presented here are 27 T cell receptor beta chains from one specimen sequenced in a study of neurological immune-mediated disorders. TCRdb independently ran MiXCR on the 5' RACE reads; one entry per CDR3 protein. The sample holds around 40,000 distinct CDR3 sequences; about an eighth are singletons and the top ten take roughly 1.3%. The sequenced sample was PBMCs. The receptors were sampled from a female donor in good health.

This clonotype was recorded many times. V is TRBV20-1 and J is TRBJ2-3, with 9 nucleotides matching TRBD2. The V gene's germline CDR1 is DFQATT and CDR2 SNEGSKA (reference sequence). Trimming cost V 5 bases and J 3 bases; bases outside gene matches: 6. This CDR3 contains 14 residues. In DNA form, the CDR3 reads TGCAGTGCTCCTACTAGCGGGCCTACAGATACGCAGTATTTT. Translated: CSAPTSGPTDTQYF.

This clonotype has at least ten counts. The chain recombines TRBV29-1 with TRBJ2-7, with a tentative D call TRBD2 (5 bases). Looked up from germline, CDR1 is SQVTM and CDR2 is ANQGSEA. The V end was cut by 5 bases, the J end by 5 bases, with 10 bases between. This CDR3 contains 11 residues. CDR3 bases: TGCAGCGTTCTTTGGCGGGACGAGCAGTACTTC. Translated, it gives CSVLWRDEQYF.

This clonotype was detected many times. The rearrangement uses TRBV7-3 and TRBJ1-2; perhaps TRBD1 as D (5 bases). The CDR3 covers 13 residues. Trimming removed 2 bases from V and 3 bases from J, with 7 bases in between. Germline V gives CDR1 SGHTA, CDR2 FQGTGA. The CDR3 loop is CASSLSTDYGYTF. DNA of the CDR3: TGTGCCAGCAGCTTATCGACAGACTATGGCTACACCTTC.

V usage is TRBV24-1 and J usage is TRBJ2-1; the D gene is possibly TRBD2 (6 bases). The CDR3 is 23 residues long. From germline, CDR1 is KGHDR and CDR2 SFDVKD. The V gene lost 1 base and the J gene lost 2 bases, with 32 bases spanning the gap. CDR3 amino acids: CATSDFLYAGRDSPHDTYNEQFF. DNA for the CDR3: TGTGCCACCAGTGATTTTCTCTATGCCGGACGGGACTCCCCCCACGATACCTACAATGAGCAGTTCTTC.

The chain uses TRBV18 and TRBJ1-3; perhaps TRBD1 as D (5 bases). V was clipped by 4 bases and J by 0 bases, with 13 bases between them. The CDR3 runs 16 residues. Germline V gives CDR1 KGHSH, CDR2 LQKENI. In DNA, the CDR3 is TGTGCCAGCTCACATATACAGGAGAGCTCTGGAAACACCATATATTTT. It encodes CASSHIQESSGNTIYF.

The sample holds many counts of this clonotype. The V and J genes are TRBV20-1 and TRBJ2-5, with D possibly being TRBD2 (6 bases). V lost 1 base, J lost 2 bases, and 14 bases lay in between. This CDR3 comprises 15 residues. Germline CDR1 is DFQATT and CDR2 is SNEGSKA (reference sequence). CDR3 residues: CSARAPGLRQETQYF. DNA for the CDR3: TGCAGTGCTAGAGCCCCGGGACTGAGACAAGAGACCCAGTACTTC.

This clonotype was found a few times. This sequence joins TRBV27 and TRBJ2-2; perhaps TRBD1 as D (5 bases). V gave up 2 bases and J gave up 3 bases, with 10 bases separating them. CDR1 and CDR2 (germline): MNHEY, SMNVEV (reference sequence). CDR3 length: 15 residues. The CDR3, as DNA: TGTGCCAGCAGTTTAGCAGGGTCGTACACCGGGGAGCTGTTTTTT. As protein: CASSLAGSYTGELFF.

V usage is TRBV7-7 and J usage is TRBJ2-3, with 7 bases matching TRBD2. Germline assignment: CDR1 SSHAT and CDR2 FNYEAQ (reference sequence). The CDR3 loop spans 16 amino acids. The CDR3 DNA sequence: TGTGCTAACGGCTTAACGAGCGGGATGAGCACAGATACGCAGTATTTT. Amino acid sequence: CANGLTSGMSTDTQYF.

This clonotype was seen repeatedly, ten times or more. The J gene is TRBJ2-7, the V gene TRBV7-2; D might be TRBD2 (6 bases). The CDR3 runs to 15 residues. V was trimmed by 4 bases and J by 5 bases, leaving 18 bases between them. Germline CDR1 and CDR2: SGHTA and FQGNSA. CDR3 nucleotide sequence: TGTGCCAGCAGCTCCTCCGGGCGGGGAATTAACGAGCAGTACTTC. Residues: CASSSSGRGINEQYF. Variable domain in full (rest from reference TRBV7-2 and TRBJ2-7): GAGVSQSPSNKVTEKGKDVELRCDPISGHTALYWYRQSLGQGLEFLIYFQGNSAPDKSGLPSDRFSAERTGGSVSTLTIQRTQQEDSAVYLCASSSSGRGINEQYFGPGTRLTVT.

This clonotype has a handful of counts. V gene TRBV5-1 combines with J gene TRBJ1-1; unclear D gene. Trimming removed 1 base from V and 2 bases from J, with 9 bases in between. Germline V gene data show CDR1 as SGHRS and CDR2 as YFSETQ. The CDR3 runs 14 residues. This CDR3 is CASSLRARNTEAFF. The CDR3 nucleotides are TGCGCCAGCAGCTTGAGGGCCCGCAACACTGAAGCTTTCTTT.

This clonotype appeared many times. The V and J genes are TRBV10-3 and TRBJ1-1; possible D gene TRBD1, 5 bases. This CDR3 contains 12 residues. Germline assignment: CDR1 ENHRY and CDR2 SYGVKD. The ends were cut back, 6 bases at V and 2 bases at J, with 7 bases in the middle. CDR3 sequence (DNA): TGTGCCATCAGGGGGGAAAACACTGAAGCTTTCTTT. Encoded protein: CAIRGENTEAFF.

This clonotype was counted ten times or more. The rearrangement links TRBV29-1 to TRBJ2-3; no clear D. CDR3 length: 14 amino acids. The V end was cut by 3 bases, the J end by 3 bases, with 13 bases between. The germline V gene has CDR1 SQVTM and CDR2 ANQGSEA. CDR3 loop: CSVEDSRRTDTQYF. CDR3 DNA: TGCAGCGTTGAGGATTCTCGCAGAACAGATACGCAGTATTTT.

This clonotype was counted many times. The CDR3 sequence: CASSQFRGTGEFF. The DNA of the CDR3 is TGTGCCAGCAGCCAATTCCGGGGTACAGGGGAGTTCTTC. J is TRBJ2-1 and V is TRBV3-1, with 7 nucleotides matching TRBD1. Unmatched junction bases numbered 9, after V lost 2 bases and J lost 14 bases. CDR1 is LGHDT, CDR2 YNNKEL, per germline (reference sequence). The CDR3 has 13 residues.

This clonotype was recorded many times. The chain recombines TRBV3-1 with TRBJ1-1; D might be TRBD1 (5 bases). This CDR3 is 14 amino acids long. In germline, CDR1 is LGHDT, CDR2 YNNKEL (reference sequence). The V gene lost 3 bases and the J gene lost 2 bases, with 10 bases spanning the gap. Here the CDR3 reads CASSQSGGNTEAFF. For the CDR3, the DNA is TGTGCCAGCAGCCAGTCGGGGGGAAACACTGAAGCTTTCTTT.

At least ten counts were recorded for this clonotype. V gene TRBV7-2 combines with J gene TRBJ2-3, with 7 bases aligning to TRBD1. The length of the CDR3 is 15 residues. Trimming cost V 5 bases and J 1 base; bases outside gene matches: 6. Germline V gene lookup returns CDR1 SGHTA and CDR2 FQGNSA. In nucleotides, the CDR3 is TGTGCCAGCAGCCTGAGGACAGGACGCACAGATACGCAGTATTTT. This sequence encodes CASSLRTGRTDTQYF.

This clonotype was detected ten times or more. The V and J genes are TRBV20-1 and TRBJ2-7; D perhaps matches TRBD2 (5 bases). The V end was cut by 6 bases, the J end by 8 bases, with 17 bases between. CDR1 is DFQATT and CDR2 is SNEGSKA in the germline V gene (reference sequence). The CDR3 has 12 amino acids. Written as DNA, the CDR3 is TGCAGTGCGCCCGTAGAGGGCCGCCAGCAGTACTTC. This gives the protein CSAPVEGRQQYF.

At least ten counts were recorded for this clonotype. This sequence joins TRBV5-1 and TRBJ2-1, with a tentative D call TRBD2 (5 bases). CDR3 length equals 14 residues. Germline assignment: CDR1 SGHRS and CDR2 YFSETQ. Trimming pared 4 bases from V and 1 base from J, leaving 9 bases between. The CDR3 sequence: CASSLSGSYNEQFF. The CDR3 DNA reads TGCGCCAGCAGCCTGAGCGGTTCCTACAATGAGCAGTTCTTC.

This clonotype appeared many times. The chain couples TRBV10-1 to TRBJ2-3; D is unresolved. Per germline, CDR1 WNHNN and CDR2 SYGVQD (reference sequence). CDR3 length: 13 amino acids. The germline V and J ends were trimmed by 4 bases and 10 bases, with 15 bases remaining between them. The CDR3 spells CASSGPSEGSQYF. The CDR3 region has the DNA TGCGCCAGCAGTGGACCCTCCGAAGGATCGCAGTATTTT.

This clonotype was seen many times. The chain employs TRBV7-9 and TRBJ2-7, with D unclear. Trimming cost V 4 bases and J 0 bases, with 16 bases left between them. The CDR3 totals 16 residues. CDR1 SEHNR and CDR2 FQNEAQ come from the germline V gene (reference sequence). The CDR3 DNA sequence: TGTGCCAGCAGCTCCCAGGACGATTCGGGCTCCTACGAGCAGTACTTC. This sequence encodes CASSSQDDSGSYEQYF.

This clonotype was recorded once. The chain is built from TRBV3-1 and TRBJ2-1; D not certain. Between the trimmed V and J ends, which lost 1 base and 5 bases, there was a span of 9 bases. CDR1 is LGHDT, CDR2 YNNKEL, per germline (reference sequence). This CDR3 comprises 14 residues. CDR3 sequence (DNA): TGTGCCAGCAGCCAAGGTGGTCGGGACAATGAGCAGTTCTTC. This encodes CASSQGGRDNEQFF.

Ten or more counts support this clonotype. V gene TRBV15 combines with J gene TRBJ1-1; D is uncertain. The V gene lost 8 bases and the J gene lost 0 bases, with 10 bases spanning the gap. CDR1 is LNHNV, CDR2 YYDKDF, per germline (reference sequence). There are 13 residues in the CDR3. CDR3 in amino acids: CATQHSLNTEAFF. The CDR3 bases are TGTGCCACCCAACACAGTTTGAACACTGAAGCTTTCTTT.

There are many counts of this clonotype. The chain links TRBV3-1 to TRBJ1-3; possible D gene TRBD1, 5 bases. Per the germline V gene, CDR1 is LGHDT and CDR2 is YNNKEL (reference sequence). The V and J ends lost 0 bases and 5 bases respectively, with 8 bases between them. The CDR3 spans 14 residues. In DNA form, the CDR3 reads TGTGCCAGCAGCCAAGAAAAGGGGAGAAACACCATATATTTT. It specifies CASSQEKGRNTIYF.

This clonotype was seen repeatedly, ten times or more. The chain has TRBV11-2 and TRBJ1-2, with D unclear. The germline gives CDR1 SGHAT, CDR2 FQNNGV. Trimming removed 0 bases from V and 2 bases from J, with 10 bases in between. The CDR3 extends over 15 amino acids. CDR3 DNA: TGTGCCAGCAGCTTAGAGGGGAGCGGGAACTATGGCTACACCTTC. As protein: CASSLEGSGNYGYTF.

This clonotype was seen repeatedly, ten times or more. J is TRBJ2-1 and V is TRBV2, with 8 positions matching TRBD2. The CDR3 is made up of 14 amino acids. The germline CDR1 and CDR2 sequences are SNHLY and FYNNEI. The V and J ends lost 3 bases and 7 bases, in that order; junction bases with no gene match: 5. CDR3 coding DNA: TGTGCCAGCAGTGAGGTAGCGGGAAGGAATGAGCAGTTCTTC. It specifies CASSEVAGRNEQFF. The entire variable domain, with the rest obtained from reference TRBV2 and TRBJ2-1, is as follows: EPEVTQTPSHQVTQMGQEVILRCVPISNHLYFYWYRQILGQKVEFLVSFYNNEISEKSEIFDDQFSVERPDGSNFTLKIRSTKLEDSAMYFCASSEVAGRNEQFFGPGTRLTVL.

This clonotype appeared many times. CDR3 sequence (DNA): TGTGCCAGCTCGCCCCAGGGGGTGGACAAAAACATTCAGTACTTC. It codes for CASSPQGVDKNIQYF. The chain combines TRBV18 with TRBJ2-4; 7 bases map to TRBD1. Germline V lookup: CDR1 KGHSH, CDR2 LQKENI. The CDR3 runs to 15 residues. V shed 6 bases and J 3 bases; nucleotides not matched to a gene: 8.

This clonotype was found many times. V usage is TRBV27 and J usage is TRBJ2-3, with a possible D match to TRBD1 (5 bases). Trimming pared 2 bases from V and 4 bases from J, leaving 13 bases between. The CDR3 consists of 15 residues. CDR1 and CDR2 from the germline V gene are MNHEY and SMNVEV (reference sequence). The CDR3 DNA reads TGTGCCAGCAGTTTAAGGGGCAGGGCTTCAGATACGCAGTATTTT. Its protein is CASSLRGRASDTQYF.

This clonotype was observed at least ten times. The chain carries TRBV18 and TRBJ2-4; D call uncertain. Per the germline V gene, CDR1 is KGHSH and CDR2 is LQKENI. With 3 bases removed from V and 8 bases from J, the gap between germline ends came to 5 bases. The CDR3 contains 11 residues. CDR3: CASSPGDIQYF. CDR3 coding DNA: TGTGCCAGCTCACCCGGTGACATTCAGTACTTC.